This T cell receptor beta chain was identified in a study of radiation and T cells in renal cell carcinoma. The time point here: blood 2 weeks post-SBRT. The treatment was: 15 Gy SBRT to primary tumor, nephrectomy 4 weeks later. Clear cell pathology was present in this patient's renal cell carcinoma. The method was immunoSEQ multiplex PCR; TCRdb's version includes in-frame clones alone and lacks a portion of them. The data contain 95,000 to 150,000 clones, 65% to 85% of them singletons. The CDR3 spans 14 residues. The junction had 7 bases not matched to a gene; V was cut back by 7 bases and J by 5 bases. Germline V CDR1 and CDR2: LNHDA, SQIVND (reference sequence).

This receptor was identified in a man aged 45-60 years with renal cell carcinoma. The material was blood, obtained from a patient whose treatment included radiotherapy and nephrectomy. J is TRBJ1-4 and V is TRBV19; 7 nucleotides line up with TRBD1. Here the CDR3 DNA reads TGTGCCAGTACCCGGGACAGATGGAATGAAAAACTGTTTTTT. Translated, it gives CASTRDRWNEKLFF.